Below, one TCR beta chain is given with its context. The authors' processing: Amplification with reference gene primers provided the estimates of nucleated cell counts. TCRdb keeps only in-frame clones here, not all; method: immunoSEQ multiplex PCR. V and J calls and clone size come straight from that table; D and trimming were deduced from the DNA. Of over 200,000 clones listed, about 90% are singletons. This sample was taken from a study of blood T cell repertoires in COVID-19. Study-level background: Two negative PCRs, clearance, or symptom resolution were required of recovered Cohort 3 donors.

V was trimmed by 1 base and J by 6 bases, leaving 15 bases between them. This CDR3 has 15 residues. Germline CDR1 and CDR2: LGHNA and YNFKEQ. The sample comprised PBMCs or T cells enriched from blood (not recorded which). The sequence came from a woman between 45 and 65 years old in a cohort exposed to, infected with or recovered from COVID-19 (not recorded which). V gene TRBV4-2 combines with J gene TRBJ1-1; D is perhaps TRBD1 (5 bases). The CDR3, as DNA: TGTGCCAGCAGCCAAGCAGGCCAGGGATACCCTGAAGCTTTCTTT. This encodes CASSQAGQGYPEAFF.